A single T cell receptor (beta chain) is shown here with its context. CDR1 is LNHDA and CDR2 is SQIVND in the germline V gene (reference sequence). This CDR3 comprises 15 residues. Trimming took 5 bases from V and 4 from J, leaving 17 bases between them. Some clones are missing from TCRdb's copy, which holds only in-frame ones; the method was immunoSEQ multiplex PCR. The sample includes approximately 2,000,000 clones, roughly 93% seen only once; the top ten take 1.5% to 2%. This entry is derived from a study of shared clonotypes between healthy human individuals. Study information: Participating donors consisted of two women and a few men aged 18 to 49.

Naive CD8 cells comprised CD45RO-negative, CCR7-positively selected cells, excluding terminally differentiated effector memory CD45RA+ cells. V and J are TRBV19 and TRBJ1-2; D is unclear. The TCR comes from a young man in good health. Some clones in this sample may be carry-over from other donors' samples. Sample: naive CD8+ T cells from PBMCs. The CDR3 here is CASSFRDLKFYGYTF. Written as DNA, the CDR3 is TGTGCCAGTAGTTTTCGGGATCTAAAATTCTATGGCTACACCTTC.